Presented here are 26 T cell receptor beta chains from one specimen sequenced in a study of blood T cells in healthy people across ages. Alongside a J-beta primer mix, a sample-barcoded 5' primer served in a second PCR lasting roughly 7 to 12 cycles. TCRdb called the 5' RACE reads again in MiXCR, with one record for every CDR3 protein. The sample consists of fewer than 1,200,000 distinct CDR3 sequences, roughly a quarter of them appearing once. In addition, the sample was reused for a study of T cells of mothers and their children.

Material: blood. The receptors were sampled from a girl aged 2 to 9 in good health.

The chain links TRBV7-9 to TRBJ2-1; D is ambiguous. The J call may be wrong; the DNA end is better matched by TRBJ2-5. Germline V CDR1 and CDR2: SEHNR, FQNEAQ (reference sequence). The CDR3 consists of 16 residues. CDR3 sequence reads: CASSFSTTPFQETQYF. CDR3 nucleotides: TGTGCCAGCAGCTTCTCCACCACCCCTTTCCAAGAGACCCAGTACTTC.

The chain couples TRBV1 to TRBJ2-1. TRBV1 is termed a pseudogene. This CDR3 has 17 residues. The DNA for the CDR3 is TGCACCAGCAGCCAAGATTTGGCTAGCCCACCTAACAATGAGCAGTTCTTC. Residues: CTSSQDLASPPNNEQFF.

On this clonotype: Its ends do not fully match the called genes, so a read error is possible. The chain carries TRBV6-6 and TRBJ1-5; unclear D gene. The length of the CDR3 is 13 residues. Looked up from germline, CDR1 is MNHNY and CDR2 is SVGAGI (reference sequence). This chain's CDR3 is CVSSYPSNQPQHF. The DNA of the CDR3 is TGTGTCAGCAGTTATCCGAGCAATCAGCCTCAGCATTTT.

This clonotype has only a few counts. Here the CDR3 reads CSARDRPNIQYF. The CDR3 nucleotides are TGCAGTGCTAGGGACAGACCAAACATTCAGTACTTC. The chain is built from TRBV20-1 and TRBJ2-4; D is perhaps TRBD1 (6 bases). Per germline, CDR1 DFQATT and CDR2 SNEGSKA (reference sequence). The V end lost 3 bases, the J end lost 6 bases, and 9 bases lay between the germline ends. This CDR3 contains 12 residues.

This clonotype was found a few times. This CDR3 reads CATHASNRANTGELFF. Here the CDR3 DNA reads TGTGCCACCCACGCTTCCAACAGGGCGAACACCGGGGAGCTGTTTTTT. The chain uses TRBV27 and TRBJ2-2, with D possibly being TRBD1 (6 bases). There are 16 residues in the CDR3. CDR1 and CDR2 from the germline V gene are MNHEY and SMNVEV (reference sequence). V lost 10 bases and J lost 0, with 18 bases in between.

This chain uses TRBV12-3 or TRBV12-4 with TRBJ1-2; 9 bases line up with TRBD1. The CDR3 length is 13 residues. J lost 11 bases, V lost 5 bases, and 9 bases had no gene match. The CDR3 coding sequence is TGTGCCAGCAGTCGACAGGGGGATACTGCTTACACCTTC. Encoded protein: CASSRQGDTAYTF.

The V and J genes are TRBV12-3 or TRBV12-4 and TRBJ2-7; TRBD1 agrees at 9 bases. The J segment lost 11 bases and the V segment lost 1 base, leaving 6 bases of the junction unmatched. The CDR3 runs 13 residues. CDR3 DNA: TGTGCCAGCAGTTTAGGGACAGGGGAACTGAAGTACTTC. Its protein is CASSLGTGELKYF.

V usage is TRBV4-3 and J usage is TRBJ2-6; no reliable D call. The CDR3 loop spans 15 amino acids. Trimming took off 0 bases at V and 10 bases at J, with 13 bases between the two ends. The V gene's germline CDR1 is LGHNA and CDR2 YSLEER. CDR3 loop: CASSQERDGPNVLTF. CDR3 bases: TGCGCCAGCAGCCAAGAAAGAGACGGACCAAACGTCCTGACTTTC.

This clonotype was picked up many times. V gene TRBV11-2 combines with J gene TRBJ2-5; D tentatively reads TRBD1 or TRBD2 (6 bases each). CDR1 and CDR2 (germline): SGHAT, FQNNGV. The CDR3 runs 12 residues. V was trimmed by 5 bases and J by 5 bases, leaving 9 bases between them. This CDR3 is CASSRRGETQYF. Here the CDR3 DNA reads TGTGCCAGCAGCAGGAGGGGGGAGACCCAGTACTTC.

This clonotype has just a few counts. The chain carries TRBV7-8 and TRBJ1-1; D unresolved. Trimming took off 2 bases at V and 3 bases at J, with 22 bases between the two ends. CDR1 and CDR2 from the germline V gene are SGHVS and FQNEAQ. This CDR3 is 18 amino acids long. The CDR3 protein is CASSLPGSRTRGDTEAFF. The DNA for the CDR3 is TGTGCCAGCAGCTTACCCGGAAGTAGGACTCGTGGGGACACTGAAGCTTTCTTT.

The chain links TRBV12-3 or TRBV12-4 to TRBJ1-5; a weak D match, TRBD1 (6 bases). This CDR3 is built from 15 residues. V was cut by 5 bases and J by 3 bases, with 14 bases left in between. Written as DNA, the CDR3 is TGTGCCAGCAGTAGCTCACAGGGTTTCAATCAGCCCCAGCATTTT. It specifies CASSSSQGFNQPQHF.

The chain combines TRBV5-6 with TRBJ2-2; D gene uncertain. This CDR3 region has 15 residues. V was cut by 0 bases and J by 6 bases, with 12 bases left in between. In germline, CDR1 is SGHDT, CDR2 YYEEEE. In DNA form, the CDR3 reads TGTGCCAGCAGCTTGGTTCGGCAGGACGCCGGGGAGCTGTTTTTT. Its translation is CASSLVRQDAGELFF.

The rearrangement joins TRBV3-1 to TRBJ1-6, with D maybe TRBD1 (5 bases). Trimming took off 1 base at V and 7 bases at J, with 14 bases between the two ends. Germline assignment: CDR1 LGHDT and CDR2 YNNKEL (reference sequence). The CDR3 totals 16 residues. The chain's CDR3 is CASSQAWGTDNSPLHF. The CDR3 DNA sequence: TGTGCCAGCAGCCAAGCCTGGGGGACCGACAATTCACCCCTCCACTTT.

This clonotype was seen more than once but under ten times. This chain joins TRBV5-4 and TRBJ2-1; 10 nucleotides line up with TRBD1. This CDR3 contains 15 residues. The J segment lost 8 bases and the V segment lost 4 bases, leaving 9 bases of the junction unmatched. Germline V CDR1 and CDR2: SGHNT, YYREEE (reference sequence). CDR3 nucleotide sequence: TGTGCCAGCAGCCACCGAACGACAGGGGGCGATGAGCAGTTCTTC. Amino acids: CASSHRTTGGDEQFF.

The chain couples TRBV7-2 to TRBJ2-5, with 12 bases that match TRBD1. This CDR3 spans 16 amino acids. V gave up 2 bases and J gave up 11 bases; unmatched junction bases: 12. CDR1 and CDR2 (germline): SGHTA, FQGNSA. CDR3 sequence: CASSLPSGTGGAGQYF. DNA of the CDR3: TGTGCCAGCAGCTTACCCTCCGGGACAGGGGGCGCTGGGCAGTACTTC.

This clonotype appeared a few times. V is TRBV5-1 and J is TRBJ2-2; D remains ambiguous. The CDR3 spans 14 residues. Trimming stripped 3 bases from V and 7 bases from J, with 13 bases between. CDR1 and CDR2 (germline): SGHRS, YFSETQ. DNA of the CDR3: TGCGCCAGCAGCTCCACCCCGGGCCTCGGGGAGCTGTTTTTT. Translated, it gives CASSSTPGLGELFF.

This clonotype was seen a handful of times. The chain is built from TRBV20-1 and TRBJ2-5; D not certain. The J call may be wrong; the DNA end is better matched by TRBJ2-7. Germline V CDR1 and CDR2: DFQATT, SNEGSKA (reference sequence). The CDR3 length is 16 residues. The CDR3 bases are TGCAGTGCTAGACCAACCAGACTTGCCTTTTCGGACGAGCAGTACTTC. It yields the protein CSARPTRLAFSDEQYF.

There are a few counts of this clonotype. The chain links TRBV7-9 to TRBJ1-3; D remains unclear. Germline CDR1 SEHNR, CDR2 FQNEAQ (reference sequence). The CDR3 extends over 13 amino acids. Trimming took 1 base from V and 15 from J, leaving 16 bases between them. The CDR3 DNA follows: TGTGCCAGCAGCTTAGGCCGGATAAACACCGCATATTTT. This sequence encodes CASSLGRINTAYF.

This rearrangement joins TRBV6-1 to TRBJ2-1; D uncertain. V shed 6 bases and J shed 8 bases, with 14 bases lying between them. Germline-derived CDR1 and CDR2 are MNHNS and SASEGT. CDR3 length equals 13 residues. CDR3 in DNA: TGTGCCAGCAGGTGGTCCCTTCTCTATGAGCAGTTCTTC. This sequence encodes CASRWSLLYEQFF.

The V and J genes are TRBV7-2 and TRBJ2-1; TRBD1 agrees at 10 bases. CDR3 size: 15 residues. V gave up 0 bases and J gave up 7 bases; unmatched junction bases: 3. The germline V gene has CDR1 SGHTA and CDR2 FQGNSA. CDR3 region: CASSLATGGRNEQFF. The CDR3 DNA is TGTGCCAGCAGCTTAGCGACAGGGGGCCGGAATGAGCAGTTCTTC.

This clonotype showed up just a few times. The V and J genes are TRBV7-2 and TRBJ2-3, with TRBD2 identical over 10 bases. The CDR3 consists of 18 residues. The germline V gene encodes CDR1 SGHTA and CDR2 FQGNSA. The V and J ends lost 0 bases and 6 bases, in that order; junction bases with no gene match: 12. The CDR3 loop reads CASSLAQNSGRKRDTQYF. CDR3 in DNA: TGTGCCAGCAGCTTAGCGCAAAATAGCGGGAGGAAACGGGATACGCAGTATTTT.

V gene TRBV20-1 combines with J gene TRBJ2-2, with unresolved D. V was pared by 0 bases and J by 4 bases, with 15 bases between. Germline assignment: CDR1 DFQATT and CDR2 SNEGSKA (reference sequence). There are 16 residues in the CDR3. The CDR3 reads CSARDRSDGLTGELFF. The CDR3 nucleotides read TGCAGTGCTAGAGATCGGAGCGACGGGCTCACCGGGGAGCTGTTTTTT.

This clonotype was counted between two and nine times. The J gene is TRBJ2-4, the V gene TRBV4-3; TRBD1 agrees at 7 bases. CDR1 is LGHNA and CDR2 is YSLEER in the germline V gene. The CDR3 contains 15 residues. Trimming at V came to 0 bases and at J to 5 bases, leaving 4 bases not matched to a gene. CDR3 in DNA: TGCGCCAGCAGCCAAGAGGGACAGAAGGAAAACATTCAGTACTTC. It encodes CASSQEGQKENIQYF.

The gene calls are TRBV20-1 and TRBJ2-5; 9 nucleotides agree with TRBD2. V dropped 4 bases and J dropped 5; count of bases not matched to a gene: 8. The germline V gene encodes CDR1 DFQATT and CDR2 SNEGSKA (reference sequence). The CDR3 is 14 amino acids. The CDR3 reads CSAISGSWGETQYF. CDR3 bases: TGCAGTGCTATTAGCGGGAGCTGGGGGGAGACCCAGTACTTC.

The chain uses TRBV7-9 and TRBJ2-4; 8 positions match TRBD1. Germline CDR1 and CDR2: SEHNR and FQNEAQ (reference sequence). With 0 bases clipped from V and 7 bases from J, the junction kept 8 bases outside the gene matches. The CDR3 has 16 residues. The CDR3 nucleotides read TGTGCCAGCAGCTTAGCTGGTGGACAGGGTGCCAACATTCAGTACTTC. It specifies CASSLAGGQGANIQYF.

This chain joins TRBV9 and TRBJ2-4; 12 nucleotides align to TRBD2. This CDR3 has 16 amino acids. V shed 4 bases and J 7 bases; nucleotides not matched to a gene: 9. Germline CDR1 reads SGDLS; CDR2 reads YYNGEE. The CDR3 bases are TGTGCCAGCAGCCTCGGACTAGCGGGGAAGCTGAACATTCAGTACTTC. Its protein is CASSLGLAGKLNIQYF.